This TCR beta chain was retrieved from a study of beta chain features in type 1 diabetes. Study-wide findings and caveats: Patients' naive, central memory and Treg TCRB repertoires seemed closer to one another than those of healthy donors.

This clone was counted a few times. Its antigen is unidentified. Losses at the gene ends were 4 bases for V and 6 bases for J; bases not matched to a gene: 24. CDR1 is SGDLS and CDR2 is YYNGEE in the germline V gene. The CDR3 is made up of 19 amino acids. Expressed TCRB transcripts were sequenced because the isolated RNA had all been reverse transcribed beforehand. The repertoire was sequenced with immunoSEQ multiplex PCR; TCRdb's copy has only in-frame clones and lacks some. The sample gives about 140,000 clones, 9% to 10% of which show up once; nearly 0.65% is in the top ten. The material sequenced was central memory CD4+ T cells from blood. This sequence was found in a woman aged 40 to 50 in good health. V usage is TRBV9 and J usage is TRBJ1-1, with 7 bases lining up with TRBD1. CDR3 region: CASSPRQGGVGIAGPEAFF. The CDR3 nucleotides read TGTGCCAGCAGCCCTCGACAGGGTGGTGTAGGTATCGCCGGTCCTGAAGCTTTCTTT.